One and the same sample provided the 18 T cell receptor beta chains below, sequenced in a study of T cells in Graves' hyperthyroidism and ophthalmopathy. The source material, RNA transcripts, was used to amplify TCR beta CDR3 regions. HTBI primers were used for first-round RT-PCR of the TCR CDR3. One entry per CDR3 protein results from TCRdb running MiXCR on the multiplex PCR reads. The table lists 650,000 to 750,000 distinct CDR3 sequences, about 15% of them singletons. The specimen sequenced was blood. The receptors originated from a woman aged 18-30 years with Graves' hyperthyroidism.

The chain uses TRBV12-3 or TRBV12-4 and TRBJ1-2; D gene unclear. V was shortened by 3 bases and J by 8 bases, with 7 bases between the two germline ends. The CDR3 is 11 residues long. CDR3 amino acids: CASSLARGYTF. The CDR3 DNA follows: TGTGCCAGCAGTTTGGCCCGGGGCTACACCTTC.

The genes are TRBV29-1 and TRBJ1-1, with D unclear. This CDR3 is 15 amino acids long. Trimming pared 1 base from V and 1 base from J, leaving 13 bases between. CDR1 is SQVTM, CDR2 ANQGSEA, per germline. The CDR3 loop reads CSVEGQLLENTEAFF. In nucleotides, the CDR3 is TGCAGCGTTGAAGGTCAGCTACTAGAGAACACTGAAGCTTTCTTT. Full variable domain (missing parts from reference TRBV29-1 and TRBJ1-1): SAVISQKPSRDICQRGTSLTIQCQVDSQVTMMFWYRQQPGQSLTLIATANQGSEATYESGFVIDKFPISRPNLTFSTLTVSNMSPEDSSIYLCSVEGQLLENTEAFFGQGTRLTVV.

This clonotype was picked up a small number of times. This rearrangement joins TRBV27 to TRBJ2-1; 10 bases are a match to TRBD1. The CDR3 is 16 amino acids. Germline CDR1 reads MNHEY; CDR2 reads SMNVEV (reference sequence). The junction had 5 bases not matched to a gene; V was cut back by 4 bases and J by 2 bases. CDR3 DNA sequence: TGTGCCAGCAGTTATCGGACAGGGGGTGCCTACAATGAGCAGTTCTTC. It encodes CASSYRTGGAYNEQFF.

The chain links TRBV12-5 to TRBJ2-3; D unresolved. V lost 3 bases to trimming and J lost 4 bases, with 20 bases between them. The CDR3 consists of 17 residues. Germline CDR1 is LGHNT and CDR2 is FRNRAP. DNA of the CDR3: TGTGCTAGTGGTTTTTACGGTGGGCCCCCCGGTGCAGATACGCAGTATTTT. Translation: CASGFYGGPPGADTQYF.

This clonotype came up many times. The chain employs TRBV28 and TRBJ2-2; D is possibly TRBD1 (5 bases). The V and J ends lost 6 bases and 4 bases respectively, with 15 bases between them. This CDR3 has 15 residues. Germline loops: CDR1 MDHEN, CDR2 SYDVKM. Written as DNA, the CDR3 is TGTGCCAGCAGGAGGTGGCAGGGTGGCACCGGGGAGCTGTTTTTT. It encodes CASRRWQGGTGELFF.

The V and J genes are TRBV5-8 and TRBJ1-5; D gene unclear. This CDR3 comprises 14 residues. Trimming removed 5 bases at V and 1 base at J, with 10 bases between. Germline V gives CDR1 SGHTS, CDR2 YDEGEE. The CDR3 nucleotides read TGTGCCAGCAGGCCTTTTGGGAGCAATCAGCCCCAGCATTTT. Translated: CASRPFGSNQPQHF.

The rearrangement uses TRBV6-5 and TRBJ1-2, with TRBD1 as a possible D gene (5 bases). V was cut by 0 bases and J by 7 bases, with 12 bases left in between. The CDR3 has 14 residues. Germline V gene data show CDR1 as MNHEY and CDR2 as SVGAGI. The CDR3 DNA reads as TGTGCCAGCAGTTACTCCTCCGGGGCGGGTGGCTACACCTTC. Its protein is CASSYSSGAGGYTF.

This sequence joins TRBV30 and TRBJ2-2, with D possibly matching TRBD2 (5 bases). Germline CDR1 GTSNPN, CDR2 SVGIG (reference sequence). CDR3 length equals 11 residues. The V end lost 5 bases, the J end lost 5 bases, and 6 bases lay between the germline ends. The CDR3 reads CAWGLTGELFF. In nucleotides, the CDR3 is TGTGCCTGGGGACTTACCGGGGAGCTGTTTTTT. Based on the CDR3 plus reference TRBV30 and TRBJ2-2, the full variable domain is SQTIHQWPATLVQPVGSPLSLECTVEGTSNPNLYWYRQAAGRGLQLLFYSVGIGQISSEVPQNLSASRPQDRQFILSSKKLLLSDSGFYLCAWGLTGELFFGEGSRLTVL.

This clonotype showed up many times. The rearrangement joins TRBV18 to TRBJ2-7, with 8 positions matching TRBD2. V was clipped by 3 bases and J by 7 bases; unmatched bases: 8. CDR3 length equals 14 residues. Germline V gene sequence: CDR1 KGHSH, CDR2 LQKENI. The CDR3 loop is CASSPKLLAGEQYF. As DNA, the CDR3 is TGTGCCAGCTCACCCAAACTGTTAGCGGGAGAGCAGTACTTC.

The chain is built from TRBV10-2 and TRBJ2-2; tentatively, D is TRBD1 or TRBD2 (5 bases each). Deletions cut 2 bases from V and 4 bases from J, with 5 bases between. The germline V gene has CDR1 WSHSY and CDR2 SAAADI. CDR3 length: 13 residues. CDR3 region: CASSEGTTGELFF. CDR3 nucleotides: TGCGCCAGCAGTGAGGGGACCACCGGGGAGCTGTTTTTT.

This sequence joins TRBV19 and TRBJ2-1, with 10 bases identical to TRBD2. Trimming at V came to 7 bases and at J to 7 bases, leaving 13 bases not matched to a gene. Germline loops: CDR1 LNHDA, CDR2 SQIVND (reference sequence). The CDR3 has 16 amino acids. In DNA, the CDR3 is TGTGCCAGTATGGACAGCGGGGGGGGTCGGTTGAATGAGCAGTTCTTC. Its protein product is CASMDSGGGRLNEQFF. Full variable domain (rest looked up from reference TRBV19 and TRBJ2-1): DGGITQSPKYLFRKEGQNVTLSCEQNLNHDAMYWYRQDPGQGLRLIYYSQIVNDFQKGDIAEGYSVSREKKESFPLTVTSAQKNPTAFYLCASMDSGGGRLNEQFFGPGTRLTVL.

This clonotype was seen more than once but under ten times. The CDR3 spells CASSLGPNNSPLHF. The CDR3 bases are TGTGCCAGCAGTTTAGGGCCGAATAATTCACCCCTCCACTTT. The chain is built from TRBV12-3 or TRBV12-4 and TRBJ1-6; D ambiguous. The ends were cut back, 1 base at V and 5 bases at J, with 6 bases in the middle. The CDR3 totals 14 residues.

The chain joins TRBV28 to TRBJ2-1; 12 nucleotides match TRBD1. The CDR3 length is 17 residues. J lost 7 bases, V lost 8 bases, and 15 bases had no gene match. Germline loops: CDR1 MDHEN, CDR2 SYDVKM. CDR3 nucleotide sequence: TGTGCCAGCCGGGACAGGGGGCCTGCCGGCGGGAGGAATGAGCAGTTCTTC. Translation: CASRDRGPAGGRNEQFF.

The J gene is TRBJ2-3, the V gene TRBV4-2, with D maybe TRBD2 (6 bases). Germline lookup yields CDR1 LGHNA and CDR2 YNFKEQ. This CDR3 is built from 17 residues. V was clipped by 0 bases and J by 4 bases, with 17 bases between them. The CDR3 bases are TGTGCCAGCAGCCAAGACGGTAGCGGAGGAACCTCAGATACGCAGTATTTT. It is translated as CASSQDGSGGTSDTQYF.

This clonotype has ten or more counts. The gene calls are TRBV2 and TRBJ2-1; a possible D gene is TRBD2 (6 bases). Germline V CDR1 and CDR2: SNHLY, FYNNEI. This CDR3 spans 16 amino acids. V was shortened by 3 bases and J by 0 bases, with 12 bases between the two germline ends. The CDR3 DNA is TGTGCCAGCAGTGATCTGGGTAGCGGCTCCTACAATGAGCAGTTCTTC. It yields the protein CASSDLGSGSYNEQFF. Using reference TRBV2 and TRBJ2-1 for the parts outside the CDR3, the full variable domain is EPEVTQTPSHQVTQMGQEVILRCVPISNHLYFYWYRQILGQKVEFLVSFYNNEISEKSEIFDDQFSVERPDGSNFTLKIRSTKLEDSAMYFCASSDLGSGSYNEQFFGPGTRLTVL.

This clonotype was found a few times. CDR3 protein: CASSFPGSSEQFF. The CDR3 nucleotides read TGTGCCAGCAGCTTCCCGGGGTCCAGTGAGCAGTTCTTC. J is TRBJ2-1 and V is TRBV27, with TRBD2 as a possible D gene (5 bases). With 6 bases removed from V and 9 bases from J, the gap between germline ends came to 15 bases. The V gene's germline CDR1 is MNHEY and CDR2 SMNVEV (reference sequence). The CDR3 spans 13 residues.

This clonotype was counted a few times. The chain has TRBV4-3 and TRBJ1-2, with 8 bases aligning to TRBD1. The length of the CDR3 is 17 residues. The junction had 10 bases not matched to a gene; V was cut back by 3 bases and J by 1 base. CDR1 LGHNA and CDR2 YSLEER come from the germline V gene. CDR3 region: CASSHGVGQGYNYGYTF. DNA for the CDR3: TGCGCCAGCAGCCACGGTGTAGGACAGGGCTATAACTATGGCTACACCTTC.

This clonotype appeared a few times. The chain carries TRBV9 and TRBJ1-6; 8 nucleotides agree with TRBD1. The length of the CDR3 is 16 residues. Germline V gene sequence: CDR1 SGDLS, CDR2 YYNGEE. J lost 8 bases, V lost 2 bases, and 9 bases had no gene match. The CDR3 coding sequence is TGTGCCAGCAGCGTGGCCCCCGTGACAGGGGATTCACCCCTCCACTTT. Translating it yields CASSVAPVTGDSPLHF.